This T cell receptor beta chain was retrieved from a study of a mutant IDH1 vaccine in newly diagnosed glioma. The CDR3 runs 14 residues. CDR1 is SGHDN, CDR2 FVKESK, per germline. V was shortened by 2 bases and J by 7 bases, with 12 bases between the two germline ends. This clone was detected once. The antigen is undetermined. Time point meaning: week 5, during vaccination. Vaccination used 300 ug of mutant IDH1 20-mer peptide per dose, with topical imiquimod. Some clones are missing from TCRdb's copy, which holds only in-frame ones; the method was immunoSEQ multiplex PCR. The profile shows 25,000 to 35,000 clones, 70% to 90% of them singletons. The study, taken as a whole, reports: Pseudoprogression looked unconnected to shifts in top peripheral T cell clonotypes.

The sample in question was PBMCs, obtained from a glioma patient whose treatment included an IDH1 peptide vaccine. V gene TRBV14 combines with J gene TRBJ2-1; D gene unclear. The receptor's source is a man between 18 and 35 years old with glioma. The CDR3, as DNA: TGTGCCAGCAGCCAAACGGGTGTCTGGAATGAGCAGTTCTTC. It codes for CASSQTGVWNEQFF. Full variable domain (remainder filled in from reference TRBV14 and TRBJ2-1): EAGVTQFPSHSVIEKGQTVTLRCDPISGHDNLYWYRRVMGKEIKFLLHFVKESKQDESGMPNNRFLAERTGGTYSTLKVQPAELEDSGVYFCASSQTGVWNEQFFGPGTRLTVL.